This T cell receptor (beta chain) is from a study of cytomegalovirus exposure and HLA in healthy donors. Study-level information: In a later analysis, the approximately 110 validation repertoires were reported to have used the same platform as the roughly 600 first-cohort repertoires.

In the case of this clone: What it recognizes is unknown.

V was cut by 6 bases and J by 0 bases, with 14 bases left in between. The CDR3 sequence is 14 residues long. Germline CDR1 SQVTM, CDR2 ANQGSEA. Whole-study results and caveats: TCR beta chains numbering more than 150 were designated cytomegalovirus-associated.

Profiling relied on immunoSEQ multiplex PCR, and the TCRdb table lists in-frame clones only, not all of them. The sample has about 150,000 clones; around nine tenths are singletons. The donors were part of the validation cohort, which consisted of under 150 subjects and was separate from the first cohort of about 650 subjects. This sequence joins TRBV29-1 and TRBJ1-1; D not certain. The TCR was taken from a man in his late teens or twenties in good health and CMV-seropositive. Sequenced input: PBMCs. DNA for the CDR3: TGCAGCGTCCGAGGGTTCGGGTTGAACACTGAAGCTTTCTTT. The encoded protein is CSVRGFGLNTEAFF. Together with reference TRBV29-1 and TRBJ1-1, the CDR3 gives the full variable domain: SAVISQKPSRDICQRGTSLTIQCQVDSQVTMMFWYRQQPGQSLTLIATANQGSEATYESGFVIDKFPISRPNLTFSTLTVSNMSPEDSSIYLCSVRGFGLNTEAFFGQGTRLTVV.